This T cell receptor (beta chain) was sequenced in a study of shared clonotypes between healthy human individuals. Study information: Contributing individuals were two females and a few males aged 18 to 49.

The authors split each subset's genomic DNA evenly across several immunoSEQ plates. This table comes from immunoSEQ multiplex PCR, and its TCRdb copy is limited to in-frame clones, with some not included. The table records roughly 500,000 clones, around 79% of them present only once. Germline-derived CDR1 and CDR2 are SGHTA and FQGNSA. Trimming stripped 0 bases from V and 2 bases from J, with 8 bases between. There are 14 residues in the CDR3. A word on this clone: Its target is unknown.

Tens of millions of PBMCs went into genomic DNA for unsorted samples. General study points: Sharing of clonotypes among donors was expected to vary with sequencing depth.

The J gene is TRBJ2-7, the V gene TRBV7-2; TRBD1 is a possible D gene (6 bases). Specimen: PBMCs. The TCR was taken from a woman between 40 and 55 years old in good health. Some clones in this sample may be carry-over from other donors' samples. The chain's CDR3 is CASSLARGTYEQYF. The CDR3 nucleotides are TGTGCCAGCAGCTTAGCCAGGGGTACCTACGAGCAGTACTTC.